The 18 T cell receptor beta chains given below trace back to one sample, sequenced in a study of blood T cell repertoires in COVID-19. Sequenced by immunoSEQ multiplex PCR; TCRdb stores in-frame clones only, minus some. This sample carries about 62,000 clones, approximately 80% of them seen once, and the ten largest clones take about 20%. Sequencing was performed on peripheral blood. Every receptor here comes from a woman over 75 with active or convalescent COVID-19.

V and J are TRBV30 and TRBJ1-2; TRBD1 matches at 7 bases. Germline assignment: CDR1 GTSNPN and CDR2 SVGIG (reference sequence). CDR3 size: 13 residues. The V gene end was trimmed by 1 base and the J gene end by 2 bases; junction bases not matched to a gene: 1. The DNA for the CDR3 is TGTGCCTGGAGTGAACAGGGGAACTATGGCTACACCTTC. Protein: CAWSEQGNYGYTF.

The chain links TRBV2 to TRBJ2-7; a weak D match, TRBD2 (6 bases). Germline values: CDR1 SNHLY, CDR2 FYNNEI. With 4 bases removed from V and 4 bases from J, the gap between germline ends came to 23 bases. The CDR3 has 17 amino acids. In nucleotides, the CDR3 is TGTGCCAGCAGTGGGGCGGGCGGGGCCCTAAACCGATACGAGCAGTACTTC. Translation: CASSGAGGALNRYEQYF.

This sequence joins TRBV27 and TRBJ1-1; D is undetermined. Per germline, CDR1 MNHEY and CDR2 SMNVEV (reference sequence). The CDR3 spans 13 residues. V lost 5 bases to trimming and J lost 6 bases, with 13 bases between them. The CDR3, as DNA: TGTGCCAGCAGTCCAAATTACAGAGCTGAAGCTTTCTTT. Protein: CASSPNYRAEAFF.

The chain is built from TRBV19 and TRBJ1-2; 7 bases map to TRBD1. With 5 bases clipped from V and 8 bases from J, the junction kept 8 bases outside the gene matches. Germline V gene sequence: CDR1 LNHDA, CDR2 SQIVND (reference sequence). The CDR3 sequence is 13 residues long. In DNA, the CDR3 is TGTGCCAGTAGTGACAGGGCCGGGGAGGGCTACACCTTC. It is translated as CASSDRAGEGYTF.

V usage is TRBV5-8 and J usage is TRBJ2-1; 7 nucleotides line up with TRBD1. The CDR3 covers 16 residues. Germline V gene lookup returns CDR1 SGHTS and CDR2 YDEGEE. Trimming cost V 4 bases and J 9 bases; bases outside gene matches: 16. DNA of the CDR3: TGTGCCAGCAGCCTAGCCGAGACAGGGAGTGGTGCTGAGCAGTTCTTC. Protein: CASSLAETGSGAEQFF.

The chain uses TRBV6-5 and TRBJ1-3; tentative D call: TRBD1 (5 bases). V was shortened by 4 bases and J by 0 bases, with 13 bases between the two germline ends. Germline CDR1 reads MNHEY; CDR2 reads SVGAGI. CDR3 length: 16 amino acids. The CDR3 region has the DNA TGTGCCAGCAGTTTTCAACGGGGGATCTCTGGAAACACCATATATTTT. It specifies CASSFQRGISGNTIYF.

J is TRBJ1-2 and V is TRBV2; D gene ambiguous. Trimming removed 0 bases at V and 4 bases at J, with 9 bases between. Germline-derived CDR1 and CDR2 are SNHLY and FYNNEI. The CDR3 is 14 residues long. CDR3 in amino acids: CASSEAGRAYGYTF. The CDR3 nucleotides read TGTGCCAGCAGTGAAGCGGGGAGGGCCTATGGCTACACCTTC.

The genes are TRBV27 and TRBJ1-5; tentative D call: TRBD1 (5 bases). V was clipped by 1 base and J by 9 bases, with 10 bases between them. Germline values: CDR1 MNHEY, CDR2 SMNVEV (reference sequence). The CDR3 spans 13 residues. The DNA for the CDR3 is TGTGCCAGCAGTTTATTCAGGGTCGGGCCCCAGCATTTT. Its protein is CASSLFRVGPQHF.

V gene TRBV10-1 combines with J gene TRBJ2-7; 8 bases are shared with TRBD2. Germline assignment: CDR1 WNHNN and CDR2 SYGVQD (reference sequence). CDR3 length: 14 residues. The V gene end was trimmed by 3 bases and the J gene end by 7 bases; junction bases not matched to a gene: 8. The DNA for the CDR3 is TGCGCCAGCAGTGATAACGGGGGGGCGAGGGAGCAGTACTTC. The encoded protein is CASSDNGGAREQYF.

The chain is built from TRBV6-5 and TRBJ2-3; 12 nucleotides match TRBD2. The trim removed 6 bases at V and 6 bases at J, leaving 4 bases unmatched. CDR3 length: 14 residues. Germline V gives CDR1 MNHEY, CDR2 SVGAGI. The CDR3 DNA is TGTGCCAGCAGAACCCTAGCGGGGGGGGATACGCAGTATTTT. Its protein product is CASRTLAGGDTQYF.

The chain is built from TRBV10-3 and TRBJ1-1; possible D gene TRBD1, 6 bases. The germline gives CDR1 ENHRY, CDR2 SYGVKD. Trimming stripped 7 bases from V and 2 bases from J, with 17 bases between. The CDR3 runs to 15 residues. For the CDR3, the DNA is TGTGCCATCACCAAGGACAGTGCTATTAACACTGAAGCTTTCTTT. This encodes CAITKDSAINTEAFF.

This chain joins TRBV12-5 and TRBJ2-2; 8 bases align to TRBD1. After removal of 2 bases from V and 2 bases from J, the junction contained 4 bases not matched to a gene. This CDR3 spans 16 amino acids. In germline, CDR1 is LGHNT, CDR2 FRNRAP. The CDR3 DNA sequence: TGTGCTAGTGGTTTGTCGCAGGGGGCCAACACCGGGGAGCTGTTTTTT. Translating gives CASGLSQGANTGELFF.

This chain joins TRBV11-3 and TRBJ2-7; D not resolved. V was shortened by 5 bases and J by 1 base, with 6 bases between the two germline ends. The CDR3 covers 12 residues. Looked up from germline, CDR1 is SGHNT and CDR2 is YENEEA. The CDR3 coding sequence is TGTGCCAGCAGCCGTTTTTCCTACGAGCAGTACTTC. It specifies CASSRFSYEQYF. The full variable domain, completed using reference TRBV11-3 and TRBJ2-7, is EAGVVQSPRYKIIEKKQPVAFWCNPISGHNTLYWYLQNLGQGPELLIRYENEEAVDDSQLPKDRFSAERLKGVDSTLKIQPAELGDSAVYLCASSRFSYEQYFGPGTRLTVT.

The CDR3 nucleotides are TGCGCCAGCAGCTTGACCAGCGGACGCTCCTACAATGAGCAGTTCTTC. This gives the protein CASSLTSGRSYNEQFF. The gene calls are TRBV5-1 and TRBJ2-1; a weak D match, TRBD2 (5 bases). The V gene lost 1 base and the J gene lost 0 bases, with 11 bases spanning the gap. The germline gives CDR1 SGHRS, CDR2 YFSETQ. The CDR3 is made up of 16 amino acids.

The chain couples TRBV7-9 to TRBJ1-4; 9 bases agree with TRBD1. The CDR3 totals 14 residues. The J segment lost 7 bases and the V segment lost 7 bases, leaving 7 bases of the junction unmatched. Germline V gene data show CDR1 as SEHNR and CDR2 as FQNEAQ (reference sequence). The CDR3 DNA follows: TGTGCCAGCAAAGCCGGGACAGGGTCTGAAAAACTGTTTTTT. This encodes CASKAGTGSEKLFF.

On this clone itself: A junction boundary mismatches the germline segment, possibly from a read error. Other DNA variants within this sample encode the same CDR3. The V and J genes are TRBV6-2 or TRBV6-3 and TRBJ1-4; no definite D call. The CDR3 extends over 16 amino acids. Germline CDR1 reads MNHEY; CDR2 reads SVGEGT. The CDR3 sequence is CASSRKQRESNEKLFF. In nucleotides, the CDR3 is TGTGCCAGCAGTAGGAAACAGCGGGAATCTAATGAAAAATTGTTTTTT.

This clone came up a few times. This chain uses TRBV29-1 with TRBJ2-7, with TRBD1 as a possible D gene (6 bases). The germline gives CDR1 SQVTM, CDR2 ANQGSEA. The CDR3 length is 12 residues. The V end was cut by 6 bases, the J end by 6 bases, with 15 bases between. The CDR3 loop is CSVGHRAGEQYF. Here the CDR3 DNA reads TGCAGCGTGGGGCACAGGGCCGGCGAGCAGTACTTC.

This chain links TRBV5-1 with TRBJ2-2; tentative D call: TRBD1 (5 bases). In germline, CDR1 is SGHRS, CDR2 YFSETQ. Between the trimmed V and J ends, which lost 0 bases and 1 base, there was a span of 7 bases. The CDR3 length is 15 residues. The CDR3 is CASSLDRGNTGELFF. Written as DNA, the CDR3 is TGCGCCAGCAGCTTGGATAGGGGGAACACCGGGGAGCTGTTTTTT.